This T cell receptor (beta chain) was sequenced during a study of vaccination and CD4 T cells after COVID-19. Study-wide background: The post-vaccine samples came a median roughly 72 days after dose two (range 14 to 241). Overlapping spike peptides served as the stimulus for the cells. These peptides came from SARS-CoV-2 and from the common cold coronaviruses HCoV-NL63, HCoV-OC43 and HCoV-229E.

Germline V CDR1 and CDR2: MNHNS, SASEGT. J was trimmed by 2 bases and V by 5 bases; bases with no gene match: 15. This CDR3 contains 19 residues. As to treatment: roughly 11-day PBMC culture with coronavirus spike peptide pools or control peptides (ViraFEST assay). Sequenced with the Oncomine TCR Beta short-read assay was DNA taken from cultured CD4+ T cells. TCRdb re-called the PCR reads with MiXCR, one entry per CDR3 protein. Here the sample spans some 21,000 distinct CDR3 sequences, about two fifths being singletons. With regard to this clonotype: Its antigen is not known.

The TCR comes from a human donor with COVID-19. Material: cultured CD4+ T cells from blood. The chain combines TRBV6-1 with TRBJ2-1; the match to TRBD1 covers 10 bases. The CDR3 sequence: CASSNRDRGPSGAYNEQFF. CDR3 sequence (DNA): TGTGCCAGCAGTAACCGGGACAGGGGACCCAGCGGGGCCTACAATGAGCAGTTCTTC.